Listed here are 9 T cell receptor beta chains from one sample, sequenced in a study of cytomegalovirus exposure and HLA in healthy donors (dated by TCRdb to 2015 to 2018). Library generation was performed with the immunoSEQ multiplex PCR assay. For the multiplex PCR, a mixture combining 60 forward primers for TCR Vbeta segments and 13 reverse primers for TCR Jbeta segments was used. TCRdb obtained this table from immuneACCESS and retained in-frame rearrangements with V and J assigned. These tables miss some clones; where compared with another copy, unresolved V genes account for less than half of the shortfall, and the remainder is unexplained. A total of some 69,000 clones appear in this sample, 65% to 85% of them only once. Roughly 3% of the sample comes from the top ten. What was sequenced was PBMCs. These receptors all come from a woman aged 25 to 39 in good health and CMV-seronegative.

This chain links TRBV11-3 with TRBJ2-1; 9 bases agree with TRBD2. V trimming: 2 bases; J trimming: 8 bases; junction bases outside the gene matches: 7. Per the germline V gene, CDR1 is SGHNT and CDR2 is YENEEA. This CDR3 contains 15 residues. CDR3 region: CASSLIAGATDEQFF. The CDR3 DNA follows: TGTGCCAGCAGCTTAATAGCGGGAGCAACAGATGAGCAGTTCTTC.

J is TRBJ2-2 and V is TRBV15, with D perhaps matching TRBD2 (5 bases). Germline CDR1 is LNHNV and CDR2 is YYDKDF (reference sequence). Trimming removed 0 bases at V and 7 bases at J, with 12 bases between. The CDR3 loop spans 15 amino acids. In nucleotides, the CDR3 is TGTGCCACCAGCAGAGATCCGGGGTTCGGCGGGGAGCTGTTTTTT. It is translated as CATSRDPGFGGELFF.

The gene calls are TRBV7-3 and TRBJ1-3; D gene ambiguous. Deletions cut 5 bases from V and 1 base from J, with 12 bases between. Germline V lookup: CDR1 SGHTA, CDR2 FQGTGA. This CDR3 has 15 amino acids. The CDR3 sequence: CASSPFPGSGNTIYF. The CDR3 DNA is TGTGCCAGCAGCCCCTTTCCGGGGTCTGGAAACACCATATATTTT.

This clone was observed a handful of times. For the CDR3, the DNA is TGTGCCAGTAGTATAGACCATACAGGGGCGCTTTCAGATTCACCCCTCCACTTT. This encodes CASSIDHTGALSDSPLHF. The chain has TRBV19 and TRBJ1-6; TRBD1 agrees at 7 bases. The V gene's germline CDR1 is LNHDA and CDR2 SQIVND (reference sequence). V was pared by 0 bases and J by 8 bases, with 13 bases of the junction left unmatched. This CDR3 is 18 amino acids long.

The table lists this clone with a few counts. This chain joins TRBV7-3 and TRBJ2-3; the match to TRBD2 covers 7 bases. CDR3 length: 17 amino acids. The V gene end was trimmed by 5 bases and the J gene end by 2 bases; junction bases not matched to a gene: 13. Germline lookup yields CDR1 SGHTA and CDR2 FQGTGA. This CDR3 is CASSPSGGSPYTDTQYF. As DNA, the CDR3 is TGTGCCAGCAGCCCAAGCGGCGGGAGTCCGTACACAGATACGCAGTATTTT.

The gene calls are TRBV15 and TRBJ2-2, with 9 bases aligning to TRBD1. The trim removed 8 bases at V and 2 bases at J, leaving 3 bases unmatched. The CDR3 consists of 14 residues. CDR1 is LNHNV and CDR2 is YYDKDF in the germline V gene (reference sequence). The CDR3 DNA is TGTGCCACCGCCACAGGGGGCAACACCGGGGAGCTGTTTTTT. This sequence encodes CATATGGNTGELFF.

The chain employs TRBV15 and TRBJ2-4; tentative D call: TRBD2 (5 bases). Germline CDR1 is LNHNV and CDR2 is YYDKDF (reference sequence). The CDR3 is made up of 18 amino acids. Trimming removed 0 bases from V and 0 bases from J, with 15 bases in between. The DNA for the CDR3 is TGTGCCACCAGCAGAGATGACCCACGGGAACTAGCCAAAAACATTCAGTACTTC. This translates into CATSRDDPRELAKNIQYF.

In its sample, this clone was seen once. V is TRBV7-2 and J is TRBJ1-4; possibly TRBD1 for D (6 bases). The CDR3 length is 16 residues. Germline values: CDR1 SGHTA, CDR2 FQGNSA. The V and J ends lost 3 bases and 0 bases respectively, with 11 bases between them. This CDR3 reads CASSFGTSPTNEKLFF. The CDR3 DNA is TGTGCCAGCAGCTTTGGGACATCGCCAACTAATGAAAAACTGTTTTTT.

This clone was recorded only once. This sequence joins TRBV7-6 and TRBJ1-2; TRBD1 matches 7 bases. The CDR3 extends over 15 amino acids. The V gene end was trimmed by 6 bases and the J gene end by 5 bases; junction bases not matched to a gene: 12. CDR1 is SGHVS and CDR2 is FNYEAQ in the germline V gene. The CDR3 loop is CASRSTGQPHYGYTF. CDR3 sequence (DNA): TGTGCCAGCAGGAGTACGGGACAGCCTCATTATGGCTACACCTTC.